This T cell receptor (beta chain) was obtained from a study of blood T cell repertoires in COVID-19. About the study: Acute and convalescent COVID-19 specimens originated in the United States, Italy and Spain. Nucleic acid was either cDNA or gDNA, and it came from T cells, B-cell-depleted T cells, or PBMCs.

In the authors' methods: Estimation of nucleated cell counts was performed using reference gene primer amplification. Produced via immunoSEQ multiplex PCR; TCRdb's table is partial and in-frame only. V, J and clone size derive from that table, while D and trimming were established from the DNA sequence. Of roughly 300,000 clones detected, around 87% appear once; the ten largest clones hold around 8%. V lost 4 bases and J 0 bases, leaving 14 bases between the germline ends. Germline V lookup: CDR1 SGDLS, CDR2 YYNGEE. CDR3 length equals 15 residues. This clone was recorded a few times. The chain is built from TRBV9 and TRBJ2-7; weak D call: TRBD1 (6 bases). The sample was peripheral blood. The sequence was collected from a woman aged 45-60 years who had recovered from COVID-19. CDR3 region: CASSLGTHPSYEQYF. CDR3 nucleotide sequence: TGTGCCAGCAGCCTCGGGACACATCCCTCCTACGAGCAGTACTTC.